The rows below give T cell receptor beta chains drawn from one sample of a study of blood T cell repertoires in COVID-19. Assay used: immunoSEQ multiplex PCR; TCRdb lists only in-frame clones, some missing. The table includes 340,000 or so clones, approximately 86% detected once. Sequenced sample: PBMCs or T cells enriched from blood (not recorded which). These receptors originate from a woman aged 40 to 50 with acute COVID-19. Both conserved end residues are part of each CDR3. The D gene is left open where the match is weak. Part of the rows lack a size; the others show once, few, many or a class for expanded clones.

J gene | V gene | D gene | clone size | CDR3 DNA | CDR3 protein
TRBJ1-2 | TRBV27 | NA | NA | TGTGCCAGCAGGTCTACAGGATCCGGCTACACCTTC | CASRSTGSGYTF
TRBJ1-2 | TRBV7-2 | NA | NA | TGTGCCAGCAGCCCTACCCTCGGCAGGGGAAGCTATGGCTACACCTTC | CASSPTLGRGSYGYTF
TRBJ2-3 | TRBV11-2 | TRBD2 | NA | TGTGCCAGCAGCTTAATTGGACTAGCGGGGGGGAACGCAGATACGCAGTATTTT | CASSLIGLAGGNADTQYF
TRBJ1-4 | TRBV7-5 | NA | NA | TGTGCCAGAAGCTTAGCGGACAGGGTCTCAGAAAAACTGTTTTTT | CARSLADRVSEKLFF
TRBJ2-2 | TRBV5-1 | TRBD1 | NA | TGCGCCAGCAGCTCCGGGACAGGAGACACCGGGGAGCTGTTTTTT | CASSSGTGDTGELFF
TRBJ2-4 | TRBV18 | NA | NA | TGTGCCAGCTCCACAACCTTAGCCAAAAACATTCAGTACTTC | CASSTTLAKNIQYF
TRBJ2-3 | TRBV19 | NA | NA | TGTGCCAGTAGTGATGAGGCAGGGGTGGGGGATACGCAGTATTTT | CASSDEAGVGDTQYF
TRBJ2-2 | TRBV7-2 | NA | NA | TGTGCCAGCAGCTTAGCCTCTCTTCCCGGGGAGCTGTTTTTT | CASSLASLPGELFF
TRBJ2-2 | TRBV5-4 | TRBD2 | NA | TGTGCCAGCACCGAAACCAGCGGGAACACGAACACCGGGGAGCTGTTTTTT | CASTETSGNTNTGELFF
TRBJ1-2 | TRBV2 | TRBD1 | NA | TGTGCCAGCAGTGGACAGGGATCCTCCTATGGCTACACCTTC | CASSGQGSSYGYTF
TRBJ2-4 | TRBV7-2 | TRBD1 | once | TGTGCCAGCAGCTTACCCCCGGACAGGGGAACCAAAAACATTCAGTACTTC | CASSLPPDRGTKNIQYF
TRBJ2-1 | TRBV15 | NA | NA | TGTGCCACCAGCAGCACGGCGGGACCCTCCTACAATGAGCAGTTCTTC | CATSSTAGPSYNEQFF
TRBJ1-1 | TRBV3-1/TRBV3-2 | NA | once | TGTGCCAGCAGCCAATTACAGGAGAACACTGAAGCTTTCTTT | CASSQLQENTEAFF
TRBJ1-2 | TRBV7-9 | NA | NA | TGTGCCAGCAGCTTAGGACAGGACTATGGCTACACCTTC | CASSLGQDYGYTF
TRBJ1-2 | TRBV15 | NA | NA | TGTGCCACCAGCAGGGATTACGGACAGACTAACTATGGCTACACCTTC | CATSRDYGQTNYGYTF
TRBJ1-2 | TRBV4-3 | TRBD1 | NA | TGCGCCAGCAGCCCGGGACAGCTACTTAATGGCTACACCTTC | CASSPGQLLNGYTF
TRBJ1-2 | TRBV5-6 | TRBD1 | NA | TGTGCCAGCAGCTACAGGGGGGAATTAGGCTATGGCTACACCTTC | CASSYRGELGYGYTF
TRBJ1-2 | TRBV27 | NA | NA | TGTGCCAGCAGTAGGGGGGGAACCGCGTATGGCTACACCTTC | CASSRGGTAYGYTF
TRBJ1-2 | TRBV6-5 | NA | few | TGTGCCAGCGGATCATCCCTTGGGACACTATATGGCTACACCTTC | CASGSSLGTLYGYTF
TRBJ2-7 | TRBV18 | TRBD1 | NA | TGTGCCAGCTCTTCCGGGACAGGGGCCTACGAGCAGTACTTC | CASSSGTGAYEQYF
TRBJ2-2 | TRBV29-1 | NA | NA | TGCAGCGTTGATACTCCTTCGGACACCGGGGAGCTGTTTTTT | CSVDTPSDTGELFF
TRBJ1-2 | TRBV6-2/TRBV6-3 | NA | NA | TGTGCCAGCAGTTACGGAGCGGGAACCTATGGCTACACCTTC | CASSYGAGTYGYTF
TRBJ2-3 | TRBV4-2 | TRBD2 | NA | TGTGCCAGCAGCCCAGGGACTAGCGGGATTCCAGATACGCAGTATTTT | CASSPGTSGIPDTQYF
TRBJ2-1 | TRBV5-1 | TRBD2 | NA | TGCGCCAGCAAGCGGGAGGGCCCTGAGCAGTTCTTC | CASKREGPEQFF
TRBJ1-2 | TRBV27 | NA | NA | TGTGCCAGCAGACTACAGGGACCGAACTATGGCTACACCTTC | CASRLQGPNYGYTF
TRBJ2-2 | TRBV24-1 | NA | NA | TGTGCCACCAGTGTGGCAGGGGACACCGGGGAGCTGTTTTTT | CATSVAGDTGELFF
TRBJ1-1 | TRBV19 | NA | few | TGTGCCAGTAGTACCTCCAGGGGGAACACTGAAGCTTTCTTT | CASSTSRGNTEAFF
TRBJ2-7 | TRBV5-5 | NA | NA | TGTGCCAGCAGCCTAACAGTGGGGGGGGGCACCTACGAGCAGTACTTC | CASSLTVGGGTYEQYF
TRBJ2-5 | TRBV2 | TRBD2 | NA | TGTGCCAGCTCTAGCGGTGAAGAGACCCAGTACTTC | CASSSGEETQYF